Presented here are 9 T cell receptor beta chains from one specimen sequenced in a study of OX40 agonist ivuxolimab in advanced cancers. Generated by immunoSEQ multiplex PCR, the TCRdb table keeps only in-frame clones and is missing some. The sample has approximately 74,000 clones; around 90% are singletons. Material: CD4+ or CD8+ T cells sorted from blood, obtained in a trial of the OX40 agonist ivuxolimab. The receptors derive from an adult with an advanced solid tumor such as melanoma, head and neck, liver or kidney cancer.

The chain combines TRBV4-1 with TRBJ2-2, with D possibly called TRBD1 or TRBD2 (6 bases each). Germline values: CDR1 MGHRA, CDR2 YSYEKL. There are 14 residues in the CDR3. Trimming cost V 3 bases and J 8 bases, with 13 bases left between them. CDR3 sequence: CASSQTRRGGELFF. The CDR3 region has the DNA TGCGCCAGCAGCCAGACGCGGAGGGGGGGGGAGCTGTTTTTT.

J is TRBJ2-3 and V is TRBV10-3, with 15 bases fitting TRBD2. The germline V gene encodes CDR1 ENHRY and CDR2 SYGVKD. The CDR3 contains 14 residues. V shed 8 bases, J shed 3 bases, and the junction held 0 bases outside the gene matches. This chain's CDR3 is CAIGTSGRTDTQYF. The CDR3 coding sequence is TGTGCCATCGGGACTAGCGGGAGGACAGATACGCAGTATTTT.

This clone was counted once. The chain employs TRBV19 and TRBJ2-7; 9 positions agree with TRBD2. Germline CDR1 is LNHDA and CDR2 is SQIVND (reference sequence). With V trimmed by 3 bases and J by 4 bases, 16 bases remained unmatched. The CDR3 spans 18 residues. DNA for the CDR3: TGTGCCAGTAGTATGAGGGGGTCGAGGGGACTAGCTTCTTACGAGCAGTACTTC. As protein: CASSMRGSRGLASYEQYF.

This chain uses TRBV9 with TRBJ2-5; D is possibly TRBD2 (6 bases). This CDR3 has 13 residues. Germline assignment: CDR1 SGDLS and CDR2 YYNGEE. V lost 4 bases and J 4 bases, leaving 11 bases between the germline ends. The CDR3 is CASSPRERETQYF. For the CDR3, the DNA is TGTGCCAGCAGCCCCCGGGAGCGAGAGACCCAGTACTTC.

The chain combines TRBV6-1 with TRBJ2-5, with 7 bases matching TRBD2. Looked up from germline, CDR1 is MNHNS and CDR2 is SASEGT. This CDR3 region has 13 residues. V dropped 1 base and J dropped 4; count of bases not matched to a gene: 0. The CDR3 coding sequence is TGTGCCAGCAGTGAAGTAGCGGGAGAGACCCAGTACTTC. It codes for CASSEVAGETQYF.

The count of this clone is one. CDR3 residues: CASSLTVQETQYF. CDR3 coding DNA: TGTGCCAGCAGCTTAACAGTACAAGAGACCCAGTACTTC. The V call is TRBV7-2, the J call TRBJ2-5, with D hard to call. V was pared by 2 bases and J by 2 bases, with 6 bases between. Germline V gene data show CDR1 as SGHTA and CDR2 as FQGNSA. The CDR3 is 13 amino acids. Drawing the rest from reference TRBV7-2 and TRBJ2-5, the complete variable domain is GAGVSQSPSNKVTEKGKDVELRCDPISGHTALYWYRQSLGQGLEFLIYFQGNSAPDKSGLPSDRFSAERTGGSVSTLTIQRTQQEDSAVYLCASSLTVQETQYFGPGTRLLVL.

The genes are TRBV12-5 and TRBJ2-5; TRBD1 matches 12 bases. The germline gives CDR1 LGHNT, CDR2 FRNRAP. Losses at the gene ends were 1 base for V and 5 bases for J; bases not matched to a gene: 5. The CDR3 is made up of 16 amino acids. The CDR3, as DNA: TGTGCTAGTGGTTTGGGGGACAGGGGGCTTGGGGAGACCCAGTACTTC. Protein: CASGLGDRGLGETQYF.

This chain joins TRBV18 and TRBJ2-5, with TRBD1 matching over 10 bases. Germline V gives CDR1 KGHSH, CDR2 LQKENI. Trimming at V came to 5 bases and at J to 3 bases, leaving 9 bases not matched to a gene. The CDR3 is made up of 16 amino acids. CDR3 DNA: TGTGCCAGCTCATCCCGGGACAGGGGTTTTGAAGAGACCCAGTACTTC. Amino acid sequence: CASSSRDRGFEETQYF.

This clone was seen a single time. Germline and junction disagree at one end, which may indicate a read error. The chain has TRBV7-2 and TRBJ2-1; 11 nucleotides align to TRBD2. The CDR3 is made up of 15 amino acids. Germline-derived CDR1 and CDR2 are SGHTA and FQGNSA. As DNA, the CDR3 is TGTGCCAGCAGCACAAGACTAGCGGGATACACTGAGCAGTTCTTC. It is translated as CASSTRLAGYTEQFF.